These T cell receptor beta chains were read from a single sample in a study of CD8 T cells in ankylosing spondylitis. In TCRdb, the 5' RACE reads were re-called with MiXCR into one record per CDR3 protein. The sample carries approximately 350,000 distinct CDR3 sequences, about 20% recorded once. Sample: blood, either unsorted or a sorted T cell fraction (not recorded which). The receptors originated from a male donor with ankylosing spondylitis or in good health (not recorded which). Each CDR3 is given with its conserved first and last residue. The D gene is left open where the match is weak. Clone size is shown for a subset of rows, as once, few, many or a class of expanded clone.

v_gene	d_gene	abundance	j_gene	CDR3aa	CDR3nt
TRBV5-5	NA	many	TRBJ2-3	CASSLISADTQYF	TGTGCCAGCAGCTTGATTAGCGCAGATACGCAGTATTTT
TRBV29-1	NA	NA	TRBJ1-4	CSSKTANNEKLFF	TGCAGCTCGAAGACAGCCAACAATGAAAAACTGTTTTTT
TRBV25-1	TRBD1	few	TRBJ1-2	CAPRGTAYYGYTF	TGTGCCCCCAGGGGGACAGCCTACTATGGCTACACCTTC
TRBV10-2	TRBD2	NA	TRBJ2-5	CASTPGGLEETQYF	TGCGCCAGCACCCCGGGGGGGTTGGAAGAGACCCAGTACTTC
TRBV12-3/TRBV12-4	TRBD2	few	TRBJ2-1	CASSKTSGGPPNEQFF	TGTGCCAGCAGTAAGACTAGCGGGGGCCCTCCCAATGAGCAGTTCTTC
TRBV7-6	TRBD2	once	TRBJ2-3	CASSAGGGGDTQYF	TGTGCCAGCAGCGCGGGAGGGGGAGGAGATACGCAGTATTTT
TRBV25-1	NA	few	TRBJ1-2	CASSEVGTNYGYTF	TGTGCCAGCAGTGAAGTCGGGACTAACTATGGCTACACCTTC
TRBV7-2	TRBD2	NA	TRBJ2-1	CASSLALAGGHEQFF	TGTGCCAGCAGCTTAGCCCTAGCGGGGGGGCATGAGCAGTTCTTC
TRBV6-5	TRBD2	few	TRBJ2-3	CASSYSHGGEDTQYF	TGTGCCAGCAGTTACTCCCACGGGGGGGAAGATACGCAGTATTTT
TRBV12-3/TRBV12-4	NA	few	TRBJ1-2	CASNPLGTRDRLRGDYGYTF	TGTGCCAGCAACCCTTTGGGAACCAGGGATCGGTTAAGAGGCGACTATGGCTACACCTTC
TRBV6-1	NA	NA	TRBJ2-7	CASSEQGGSYEQYF	TGTGCCAGCAGTGAACAAGGTGGATCCTACGAGCAGTACTTC
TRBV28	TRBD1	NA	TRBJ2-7	CASSFTGTGFTYEQYF	TGTGCCAGCAGTTTCACCGGGACAGGGTTCACCTACGAGCAGTACTTC
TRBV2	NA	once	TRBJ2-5	CASMALGPAEETQYF	TGTGCCAGCATGGCCTTGGGGCCCGCCGAAGAGACCCAGTACTTC
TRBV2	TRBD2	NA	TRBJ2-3	CASSVRTSGLNTDTQYF	TGTGCCAGCAGTGTCCGGACTAGCGGACTCAACACAGATACGCAGTATTTT
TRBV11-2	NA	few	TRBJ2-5	CASSLLGHGETQYF	TGTGCCAGCAGCTTACTCGGACACGGAGAGACCCAGTACTTC
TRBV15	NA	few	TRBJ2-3	CATSRDTDTQYF	TGTGCCACCAGCAGAGATACAGATACGCAGTATTTT
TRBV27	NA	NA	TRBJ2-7	CASSLSIRVASGEQYF	TGTGCCAGCAGTTTATCGATTAGGGTCGCGAGCGGAGAGCAGTACTTC
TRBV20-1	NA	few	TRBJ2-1	CSARVGDSFKEQFF	TGCAGTGCTAGAGTCGGGGACTCATTCAAAGAGCAGTTCTTC
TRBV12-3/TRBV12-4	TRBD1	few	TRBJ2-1	CASSLIPGGFNEQFF	TGTGCCAGCAGTTTGATTCCAGGGGGCTTTAATGAGCAGTTCTTC
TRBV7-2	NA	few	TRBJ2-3	CASSLEGGGMNTQYF	TGTGCCAGCAGCTTGGAAGGGGGGGGAATGAATACGCAGTATTTT
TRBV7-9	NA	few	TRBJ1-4	CASTATAFGEKLFF	TGTGCCAGCACGGCGACAGCCTTTGGTGAAAAACTGTTTTTT
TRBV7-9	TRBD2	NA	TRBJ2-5	CASSTLTGGRGTQYF	TGTGCCAGCAGTACTCTGACGGGGGGGCGCGGGACCCAGTACTTC
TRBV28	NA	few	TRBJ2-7	CASSLMGETSSYEQYF	TGTGCCAGCAGTTTAATGGGTGAAACTAGCTCCTACGAGCAGTACTTC
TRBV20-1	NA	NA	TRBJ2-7	CSARALQGVSYEQYF	TGCAGTGCTAGGGCCCTCCAGGGCGTCTCCTACGAGCAGTACTTC
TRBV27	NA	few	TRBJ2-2	CASKRGGTGELFF	TGTGCCAGCAAGAGGGGGGGAACCGGGGAGCTGTTTTTT
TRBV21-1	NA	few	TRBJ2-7	CASSKGVRQGSYEQYF	TGTGCCAGCAGCAAAGGCGTCAGGCAGGGGTCCTACGAGCAGTACTTC
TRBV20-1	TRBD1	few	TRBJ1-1	CSAQDRANTEAFF	TGCAGTGCTCAGGACAGGGCGAACACTGAAGCTTTCTTT
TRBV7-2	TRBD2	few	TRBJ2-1	CASSFSGGAKEQFF	TGTGCCAGCAGCTTTAGCGGGGGGGCCAAAGAGCAGTTCTTC
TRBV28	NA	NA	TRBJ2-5	CASSRPAQPRRVEETQYF	TGTGCCAGCAGCCGCCCAGCACAGCCTCGAAGGGTTGAGGAGACCCAGTACTTC
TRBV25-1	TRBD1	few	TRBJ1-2	CASSEFGTGLRGYTF	TGTGCCAGCAGTGAGTTTGGGACAGGCCTTCGGGGCTACACCTTC
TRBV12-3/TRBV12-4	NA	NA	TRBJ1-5	CASSSGFGNQPQHF	TGTGCCAGCAGTTCAGGGTTCGGCAATCAGCCCCAGCATTTT
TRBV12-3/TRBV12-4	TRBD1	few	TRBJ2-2	CATEGAANTGELFF	TGTGCCACCGAGGGGGCCGCGAACACCGGGGAGCTGTTTTTT
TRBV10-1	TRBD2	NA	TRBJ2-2	CATRLAENTGELFF	TGCGCCACTAGACTAGCGGAAAACACCGGGGAGCTGTTTTTT
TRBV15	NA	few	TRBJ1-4	CATSRDGGQRKLFF	TGTGCCACCAGCAGAGATGGGGGGCAAAGGAAACTGTTTTTT
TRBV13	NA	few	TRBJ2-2	CASSLGVSKNTGELFF	TGTGCCAGCAGCTTAGGAGTGTCTAAGAACACCGGGGAGCTGTTTTTT
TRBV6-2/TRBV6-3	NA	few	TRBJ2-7	CASSYWAEDEQYF	TGTGCCAGCAGTTACTGGGCAGAAGACGAGCAGTACTTC